These 15 T cell receptor beta chains originate from one sample sequenced in a study of blood T cell repertoires in COVID-19. Assay: immunoSEQ multiplex PCR; the TCRdb copy retains only in-frame clones and omits some. This table has 180,000 or so clones, 86% appearing once. The sequenced material came from PBMCs or T cells enriched from blood (not recorded which). The receptor set was obtained from a woman in her 30s who had recovered from COVID-19.

This chain uses TRBV27 with TRBJ1-1; a possible D gene is TRBD1 (6 bases). CDR1 MNHEY and CDR2 SMNVEV come from the germline V gene (reference sequence). The CDR3 runs 15 residues. V gave up 2 bases and J gave up 0 bases, with 10 bases separating them. The CDR3 reads CASSLNRALNTEAFF. The CDR3 nucleotides are TGTGCCAGCAGTTTAAACAGGGCCCTGAACACTGAAGCTTTCTTT.

The chain is built from TRBV27 and TRBJ2-1, with 13 bases aligning to TRBD2. V lost 2 bases to trimming and J lost 9 bases; unmatched junction nucleotides: 10. This CDR3 is 17 amino acids long. Germline V gene lookup returns CDR1 MNHEY and CDR2 SMNVEV (reference sequence). In DNA form, the CDR3 reads TGTGCCAGCAGTTTACCCCAAACGACTAGCGGGAGGATTGAGCAGTTCTTC. The encoded protein is CASSLPQTTSGRIEQFF.

This chain uses TRBV7-9 with TRBJ1-2; D not resolved. Germline assignment: CDR1 SEHNR and CDR2 FQNEAQ (reference sequence). Trimming cost V 2 bases and J 3 bases, with 16 bases left between them. This CDR3 contains 16 residues. CDR3 loop: CASSLSRGGSYYGYTF. In DNA form, the CDR3 reads TGTGCCAGCAGCTTAAGCAGAGGAGGGAGCTACTATGGCTACACCTTC. Filled out from reference TRBV7-9 and TRBJ1-2, the complete variable domain reads DTGVSQNPRHKITKRGQNVTFRCDPISEHNRLYWYRQTLGQGPEFLTYFQNEAQLEKSRLLSDRFSAERPKGSFSTLEIQRTEQGDSAMYLCASSLSRGGSYYGYTFGSGTRLTVV.

This clone appeared a single time. The chain has TRBV2 and TRBJ2-5; D is uncertain. The V gene's germline CDR1 is SNHLY and CDR2 FYNNEI. CDR3 length: 13 amino acids. Trimming took off 7 bases at V and 1 base at J, with 10 bases between the two ends. The CDR3 region is CASIRSLQETQYF. Written as DNA, the CDR3 is TGTGCCAGCATCAGATCCCTCCAAGAGACCCAGTACTTC.

V and J are TRBV7-8 and TRBJ2-7, with D possibly being TRBD1 (6 bases). Trimming left V 4 bases short and J 2 bases short, with 15 bases between. The germline V gene has CDR1 SGHVS and CDR2 FQNEAQ. The CDR3 loop spans 15 amino acids. In DNA form, the CDR3 reads TGTGCCAGCAGCTCAGACAGGTTCCGAACCTACGAGCAGTACTTC. Translation: CASSSDRFRTYEQYF.

Here the CDR3 reads CASSNRDRGSYEQYF. In DNA form, the CDR3 reads TGTGCCAGCAGTAACCGGGACAGGGGATCCTACGAGCAGTACTTC. The V and J genes are TRBV11-2 and TRBJ2-7, with 10 bases that match TRBD1. The CDR3 loop spans 15 amino acids. Germline CDR1 reads SGHAT; CDR2 reads FQNNGV. The V and J ends lost 6 bases and 1 base, in that order; junction bases with no gene match: 6.

V and J are TRBV19 and TRBJ2-3, with 9 bases matching TRBD1. After removal of 8 bases from V and 2 bases from J, the junction contained 8 bases not matched to a gene. Germline loops: CDR1 LNHDA, CDR2 SQIVND (reference sequence). This CDR3 has 15 residues. CDR3 amino acids: CASSPGTGLTDTQYF. The CDR3 DNA is TGTGCCAGTTCCCCCGGGACAGGGCTCACAGATACGCAGTATTTT.

The chain combines TRBV7-2 with TRBJ1-5; D unclear. Germline lookup yields CDR1 SGHTA and CDR2 FQGNSA. Trimming stripped 5 bases from V and 2 bases from J, with 16 bases between. There are 16 residues in the CDR3. The CDR3 protein is CASSPSSGGGNQPQHF. CDR3 DNA: TGTGCCAGCAGCCCCAGCTCGGGAGGAGGCAATCAGCCCCAGCATTTT.

The chain employs TRBV7-2 and TRBJ2-3, with 9 bases fitting TRBD2. CDR1 SGHTA and CDR2 FQGNSA come from the germline V gene. V shed 1 base and J 4 bases; nucleotides not matched to a gene: 12. This CDR3 comprises 18 residues. CDR3 protein: CASSLVGSSGIWADTQYF. CDR3 nucleotides: TGTGCCAGCAGCTTAGTTGGGTCTAGCGGGATCTGGGCAGATACGCAGTATTTT.

The chain recombines TRBV9 with TRBJ1-1, with D tentatively TRBD1 (6 bases). This CDR3 contains 13 residues. V lost 5 bases, J lost 3 bases, and 11 bases lay in between. Germline-derived CDR1 and CDR2 are SGDLS and YYNGEE. CDR3 residues: CASRAGADTEAFF. In nucleotides, the CDR3 is TGTGCCAGCAGGGCAGGGGCGGACACTGAAGCTTTCTTT.

The rearrangement uses TRBV5-1 and TRBJ2-7; 12 bases match TRBD1. Germline CDR1 is SGHRS and CDR2 is YFSETQ. With V trimmed by 3 bases and J by 3 bases, 1 base remained unmatched. The CDR3 loop spans 14 amino acids. The CDR3 DNA follows: TGCGCCAGCAGCTGGGACAGGGGGCTCTACGAGCAGTACTTC. Its protein is CASSWDRGLYEQYF.

This rearrangement joins TRBV10-3 to TRBJ1-3, with TRBD1 as a possible D gene (6 bases). V lost 3 bases and J 1 base, leaving 10 bases between the germline ends. Germline assignment: CDR1 ENHRY and CDR2 SYGVKD. This CDR3 comprises 15 residues. CDR3 DNA sequence: TGTGCCATCAGTGAACGGGGGGCGTCTGGAAACACCATATATTTT. It codes for CAISERGASGNTIYF.

DNA for the CDR3: TGTGCCAGCAGTGAAGATGGGAGCTCCTACAATGAGCAGTTCTTC. Translating gives CASSEDGSSYNEQFF. The chain recombines TRBV2 with TRBJ2-1, with a possible D match to TRBD2 (5 bases). Per the germline V gene, CDR1 is SNHLY and CDR2 is FYNNEI. This CDR3 is 15 amino acids long. Trimming removed 1 base at V and 0 bases at J, with 7 bases between.

Of note for this clone: One end of the junction is discordant with germline, which a read error may explain. The rearrangement links TRBV7-7 to TRBJ2-2; 7 bases agree with TRBD2. The CDR3 covers 15 residues. The germline gives CDR1 SSHAT, CDR2 FNYEAQ (reference sequence). The CDR3 reads CASSPANGRPGELFF. CDR3 DNA: TGTGCTAGCAGCCCCGCCAACGGGAGGCCCGGGGAGCTGTTTTTT.

This clone occurred many times. The gene calls are TRBV28 and TRBJ1-2; TRBD1 aligns across 8 bases. V dropped 6 bases and J dropped 8; count of bases not matched to a gene: 11. Per germline, CDR1 MDHEN and CDR2 SYDVKM. The CDR3 is 14 residues long. The CDR3: CASSRGQGREGYTF. Here the CDR3 DNA reads TGTGCCAGCAGCCGTGGACAGGGCCGCGAGGGCTACACCTTC.